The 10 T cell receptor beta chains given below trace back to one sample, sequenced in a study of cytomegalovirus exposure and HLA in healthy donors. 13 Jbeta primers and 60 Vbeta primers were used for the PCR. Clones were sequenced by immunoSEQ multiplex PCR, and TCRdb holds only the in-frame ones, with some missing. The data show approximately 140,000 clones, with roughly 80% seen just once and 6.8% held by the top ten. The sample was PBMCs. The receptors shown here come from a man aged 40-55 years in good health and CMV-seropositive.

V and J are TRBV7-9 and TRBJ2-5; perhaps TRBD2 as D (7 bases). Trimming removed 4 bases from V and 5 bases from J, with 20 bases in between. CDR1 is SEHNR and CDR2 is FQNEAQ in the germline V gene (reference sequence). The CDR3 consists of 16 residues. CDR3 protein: CASSSRGGRGGETQYF. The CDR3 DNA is TGTGCCAGCAGCTCCCGAGGAGGCAGGGGAGGGGAGACCCAGTACTTC. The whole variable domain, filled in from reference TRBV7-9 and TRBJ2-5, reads DTGVSQNPRHKITKRGQNVTFRCDPISEHNRLYWYRQTLGQGPEFLTYFQNEAQLEKSRLLSDRFSAERPKGSFSTLEIQRTEQGDSAMYLCASSSRGGRGGETQYFGPGTRLLVL.

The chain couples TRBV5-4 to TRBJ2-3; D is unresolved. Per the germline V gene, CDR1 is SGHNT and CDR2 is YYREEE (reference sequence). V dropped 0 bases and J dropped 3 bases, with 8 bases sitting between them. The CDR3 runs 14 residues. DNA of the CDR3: TGTGCCAGCAGCTTGGCCGGTCGGACAGATACGCAGTATTTT. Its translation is CASSLAGRTDTQYF.

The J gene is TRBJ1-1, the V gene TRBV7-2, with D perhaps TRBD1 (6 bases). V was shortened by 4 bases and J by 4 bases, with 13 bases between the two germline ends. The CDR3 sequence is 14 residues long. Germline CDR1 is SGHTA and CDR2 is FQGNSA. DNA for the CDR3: TGTGCCAGCAGCTCTTCACAGGGAAGCACTGAAGCTTTCTTT. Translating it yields CASSSSQGSTEAFF.

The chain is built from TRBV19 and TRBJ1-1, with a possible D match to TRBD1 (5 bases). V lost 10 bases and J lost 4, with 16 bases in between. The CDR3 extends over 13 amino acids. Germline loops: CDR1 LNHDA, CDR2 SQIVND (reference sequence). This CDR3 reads CATRGGASTEAFF. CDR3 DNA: TGTGCCACTCGGGGGGGAGCGTCCACTGAAGCTTTCTTT.

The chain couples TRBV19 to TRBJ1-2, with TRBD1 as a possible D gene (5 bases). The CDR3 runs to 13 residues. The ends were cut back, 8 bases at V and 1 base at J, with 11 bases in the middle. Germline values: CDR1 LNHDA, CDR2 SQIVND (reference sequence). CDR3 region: CASQGLDNYGYTF. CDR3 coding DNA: TGTGCCAGTCAGGGATTGGATAACTATGGCTACACCTTC.

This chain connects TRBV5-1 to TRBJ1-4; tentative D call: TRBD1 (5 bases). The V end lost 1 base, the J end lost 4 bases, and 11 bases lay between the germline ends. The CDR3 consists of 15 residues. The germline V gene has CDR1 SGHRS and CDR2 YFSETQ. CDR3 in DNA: TGCGCCAGCAGCTTGAACCCGACAGATAATGAAAAACTGTTTTTT. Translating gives CASSLNPTDNEKLFF.

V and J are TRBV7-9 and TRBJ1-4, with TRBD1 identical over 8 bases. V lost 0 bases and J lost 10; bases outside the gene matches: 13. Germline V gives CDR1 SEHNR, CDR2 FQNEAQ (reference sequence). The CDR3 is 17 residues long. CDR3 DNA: TGTGCCAGCAGCTTAGCTAGAAGCGGACAGGGAGATCGAAAACTGTTTTTT. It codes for CASSLARSGQGDRKLFF. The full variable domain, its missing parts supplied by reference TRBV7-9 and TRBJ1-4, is DTGVSQNPRHKITKRGQNVTFRCDPISEHNRLYWYRQTLGQGPEFLTYFQNEAQLEKSRLLSDRFSAERPKGSFSTLEIQRTEQGDSAMYLCASSLARSGQGDRKLFFGSGTQLSVL.

CDR3 region: CASRPGLADPYNEQFF. CDR3 sequence (DNA): TGTGCCAGCAGACCTGGACTAGCGGACCCCTACAATGAGCAGTTCTTC. The rearrangement joins TRBV5-4 to TRBJ2-1, with 10 positions matching TRBD2. This CDR3 is built from 16 residues. V lost 5 bases and J lost 2; bases outside the gene matches: 7. CDR1 and CDR2 from the germline V gene are SGHNT and YYREEE (reference sequence).

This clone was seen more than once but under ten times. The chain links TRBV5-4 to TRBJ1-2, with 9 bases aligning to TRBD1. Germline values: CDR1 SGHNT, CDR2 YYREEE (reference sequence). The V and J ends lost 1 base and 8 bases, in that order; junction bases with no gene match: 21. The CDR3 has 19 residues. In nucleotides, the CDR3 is TGTGCCAGCAGCTTGTTTTGGCCCATGGGACAGGGACGATTGAAGGGCTACACCTTC. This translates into CASSLFWPMGQGRLKGYTF.

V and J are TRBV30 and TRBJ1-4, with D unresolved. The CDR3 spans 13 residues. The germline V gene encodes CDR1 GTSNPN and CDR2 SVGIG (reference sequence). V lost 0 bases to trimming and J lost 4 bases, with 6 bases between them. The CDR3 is CAWSVQNNEKLFF. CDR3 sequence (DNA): TGTGCCTGGAGTGTACAGAATAATGAAAAACTGTTTTTT.